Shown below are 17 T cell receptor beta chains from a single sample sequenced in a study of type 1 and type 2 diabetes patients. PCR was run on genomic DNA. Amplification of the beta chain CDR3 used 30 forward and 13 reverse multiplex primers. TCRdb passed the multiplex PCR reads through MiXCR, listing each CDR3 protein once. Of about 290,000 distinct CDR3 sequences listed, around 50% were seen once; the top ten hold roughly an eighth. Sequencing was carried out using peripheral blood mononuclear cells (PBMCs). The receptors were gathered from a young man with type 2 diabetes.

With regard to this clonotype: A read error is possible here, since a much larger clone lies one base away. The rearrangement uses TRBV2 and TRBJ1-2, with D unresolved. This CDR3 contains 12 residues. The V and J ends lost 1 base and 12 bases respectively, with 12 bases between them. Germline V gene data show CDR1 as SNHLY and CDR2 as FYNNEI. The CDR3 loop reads CASSEVRSGNTF. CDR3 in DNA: TGTGCCAGCAGTGAAGTACGGTCCGGCAACACCTTC.

CDR3 in amino acids: CASSEPGQGNYGYTF. In nucleotides, the CDR3 is TGTGCCAGCAGTGAACCGGGCCAGGGGAACTATGGCTACACCTTC. The V and J genes are TRBV2 and TRBJ1-2; D perhaps matches TRBD1 (6 bases). Germline V gene data show CDR1 as SNHLY and CDR2 as FYNNEI. Trimming pared 2 bases from V and 2 bases from J, leaving 12 bases between. There are 15 residues in the CDR3.

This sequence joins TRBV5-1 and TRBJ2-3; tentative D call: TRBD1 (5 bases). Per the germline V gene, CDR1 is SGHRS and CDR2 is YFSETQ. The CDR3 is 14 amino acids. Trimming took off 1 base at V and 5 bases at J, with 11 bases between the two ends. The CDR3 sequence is CASSLLGVVDTQYF. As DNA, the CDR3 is TGCGCCAGCAGCTTGCTAGGGGTGGTAGATACGCAGTATTTT. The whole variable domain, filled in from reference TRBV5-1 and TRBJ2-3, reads KAGVTQTPRYLIKTRGQQVTLSCSPISGHRSVSWYQQTPGQGLQFLFEYFSETQRNKGNFPGRFSGRQFSNSRSEMNVSTLELGDSALYLCASSLLGVVDTQYFGPGTRLTVL.

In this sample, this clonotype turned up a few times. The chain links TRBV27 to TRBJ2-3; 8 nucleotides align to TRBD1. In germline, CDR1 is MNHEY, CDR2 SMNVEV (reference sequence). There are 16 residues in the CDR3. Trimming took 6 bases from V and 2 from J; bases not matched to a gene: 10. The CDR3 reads CASSDNDRGATDTQYF. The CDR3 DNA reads TGTGCCAGCAGCGACAACGACAGGGGCGCCACAGATACGCAGTATTTT.

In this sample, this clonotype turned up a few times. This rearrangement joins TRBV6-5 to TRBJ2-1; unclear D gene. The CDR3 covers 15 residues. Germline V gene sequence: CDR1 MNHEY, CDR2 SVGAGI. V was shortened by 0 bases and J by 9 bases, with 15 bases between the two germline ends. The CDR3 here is CASSYSTARASEQFF. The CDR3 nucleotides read TGTGCCAGCAGTTACTCGACCGCCCGGGCGAGTGAGCAGTTCTTC.

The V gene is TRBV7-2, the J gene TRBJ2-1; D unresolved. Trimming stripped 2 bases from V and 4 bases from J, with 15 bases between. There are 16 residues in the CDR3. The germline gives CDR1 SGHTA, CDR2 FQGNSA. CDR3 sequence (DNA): TGTGCCAGCAGCTTACCTGACGCCCCTCGGTACAATGAGCAGTTCTTC. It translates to CASSLPDAPRYNEQFF.

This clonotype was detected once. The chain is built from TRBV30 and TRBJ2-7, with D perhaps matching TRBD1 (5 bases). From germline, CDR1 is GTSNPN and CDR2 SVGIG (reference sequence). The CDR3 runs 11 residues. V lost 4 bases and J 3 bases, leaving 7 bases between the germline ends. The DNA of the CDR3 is TGTGCCTGGAATAGGGGCTACGAGCAGTACTTC. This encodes CAWNRGYEQYF. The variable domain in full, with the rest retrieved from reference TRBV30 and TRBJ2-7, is SQTIHQWPATLVQPVGSPLSLECTVEGTSNPNLYWYRQAAGRGLQLLFYSVGIGQISSEVPQNLSASRPQDRQFILSSKKLLLSDSGFYLCAWNRGYEQYFGPGTRLTVT.

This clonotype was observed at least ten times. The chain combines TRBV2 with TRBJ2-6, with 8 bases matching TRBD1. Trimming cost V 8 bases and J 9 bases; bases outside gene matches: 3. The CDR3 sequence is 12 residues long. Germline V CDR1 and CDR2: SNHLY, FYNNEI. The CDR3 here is CASDRGLNVLTF. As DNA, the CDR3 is TGTGCCAGCGACAGGGGTCTCAACGTCCTGACTTTC.

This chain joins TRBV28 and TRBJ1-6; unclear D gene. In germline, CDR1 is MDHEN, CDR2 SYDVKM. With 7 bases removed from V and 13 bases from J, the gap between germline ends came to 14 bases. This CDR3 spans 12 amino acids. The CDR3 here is CASMVPRGPLHF. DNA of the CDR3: TGTGCCAGCATGGTCCCTAGAGGGCCCCTCCACTTT.

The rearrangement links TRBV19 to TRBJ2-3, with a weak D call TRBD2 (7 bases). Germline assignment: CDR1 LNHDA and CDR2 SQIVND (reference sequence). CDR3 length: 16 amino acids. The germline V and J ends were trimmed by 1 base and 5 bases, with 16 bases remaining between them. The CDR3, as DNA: TGTGCCAGTAGTATAGGGGGGGGCGTTTACGAAGATACGCAGTATTTT. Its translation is CASSIGGGVYEDTQYF.

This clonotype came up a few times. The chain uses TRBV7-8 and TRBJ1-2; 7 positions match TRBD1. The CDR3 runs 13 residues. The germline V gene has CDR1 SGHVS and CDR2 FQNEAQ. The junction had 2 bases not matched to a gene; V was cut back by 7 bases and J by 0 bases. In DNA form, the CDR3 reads TGTGCCAGCACGACAGGGTCTAACTATGGCTACACCTTC. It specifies CASTTGSNYGYTF.

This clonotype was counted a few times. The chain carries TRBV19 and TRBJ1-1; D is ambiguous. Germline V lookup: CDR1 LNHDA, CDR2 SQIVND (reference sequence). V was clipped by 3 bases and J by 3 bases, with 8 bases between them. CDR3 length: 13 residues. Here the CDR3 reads CASSISWDTEAFF. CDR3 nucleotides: TGTGCCAGTAGTATTAGTTGGGACACTGAAGCTTTCTTT.

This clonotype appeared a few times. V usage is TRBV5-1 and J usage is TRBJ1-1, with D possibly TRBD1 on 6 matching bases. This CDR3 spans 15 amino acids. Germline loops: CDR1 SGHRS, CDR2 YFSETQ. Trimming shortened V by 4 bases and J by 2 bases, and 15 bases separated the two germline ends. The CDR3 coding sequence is TGCGCCAGCAGCCCGAACAGGGAACTTAACACTGAAGCTTTCTTT. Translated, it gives CASSPNRELNTEAFF.

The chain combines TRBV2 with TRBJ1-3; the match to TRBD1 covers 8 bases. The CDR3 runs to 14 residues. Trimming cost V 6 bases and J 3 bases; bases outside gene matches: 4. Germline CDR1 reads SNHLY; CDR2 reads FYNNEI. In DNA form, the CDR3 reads TGTGCCAGCAGCGACGACAGGGGTGGAAACACCATATATTTT. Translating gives CASSDDRGGNTIYF.

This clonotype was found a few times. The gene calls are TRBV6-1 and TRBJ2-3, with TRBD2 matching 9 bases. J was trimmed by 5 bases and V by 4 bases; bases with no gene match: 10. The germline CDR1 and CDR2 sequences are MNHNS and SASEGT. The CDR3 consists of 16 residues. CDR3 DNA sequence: TGTGCCAGCAGTGCCTCCAGCGGGGGGTTGGGAGATACGCAGTATTTT. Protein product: CASSASSGGLGDTQYF.

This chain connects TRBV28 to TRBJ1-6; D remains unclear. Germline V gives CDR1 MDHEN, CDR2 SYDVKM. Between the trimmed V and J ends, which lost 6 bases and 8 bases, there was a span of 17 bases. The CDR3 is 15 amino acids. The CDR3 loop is CASREYGERHSPLHF. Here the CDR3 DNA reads TGTGCCAGCAGGGAGTATGGCGAGAGACATTCACCCCTCCACTTT.

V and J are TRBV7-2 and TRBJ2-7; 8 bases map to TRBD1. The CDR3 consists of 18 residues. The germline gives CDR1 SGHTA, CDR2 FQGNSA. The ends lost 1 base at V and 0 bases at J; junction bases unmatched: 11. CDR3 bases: TGTGCCAGCAGCTTAGATCGTTTAGGACAGGGTCGCTCCTACGAGCAGTACTTC. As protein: CASSLDRLGQGRSYEQYF. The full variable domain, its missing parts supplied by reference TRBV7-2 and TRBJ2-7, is GAGVSQSPSNKVTEKGKDVELRCDPISGHTALYWYRQSLGQGLEFLIYFQGNSAPDKSGLPSDRFSAERTGGSVSTLTIQRTQQEDSAVYLCASSLDRLGQGRSYEQYFGPGTRLTVT.